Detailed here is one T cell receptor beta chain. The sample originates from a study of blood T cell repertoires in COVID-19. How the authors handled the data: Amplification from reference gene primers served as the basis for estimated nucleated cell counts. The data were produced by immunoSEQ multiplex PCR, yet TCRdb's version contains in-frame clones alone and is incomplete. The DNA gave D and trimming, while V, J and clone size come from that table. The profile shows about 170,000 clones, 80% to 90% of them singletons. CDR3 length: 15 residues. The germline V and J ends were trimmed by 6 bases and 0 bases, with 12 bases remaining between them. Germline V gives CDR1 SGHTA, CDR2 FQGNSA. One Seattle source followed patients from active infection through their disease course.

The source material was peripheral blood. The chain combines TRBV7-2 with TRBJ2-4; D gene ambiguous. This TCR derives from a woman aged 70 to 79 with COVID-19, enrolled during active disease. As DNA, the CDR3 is TGTGCCAGCAGTTCCCTAAGCGTAGCCAAAAACATTCAGTACTTC. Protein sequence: CASSSLSVAKNIQYF.